This T cell receptor (beta chain) was sequenced during a study of T-cell reconstitution after alpha-beta-depleted transplantation in children. The table lists this clonotype with many counts. Its target is unknown. Unique molecular identifiers were used to barcode this TCRbeta library. TCRdb re-derived calls from the PCR reads in MiXCR, one entry per CDR3 protein. This sample has 350,000 to 500,000 distinct CDR3 sequences, with around 46% found just once. Germline assignment: CDR1 LGHNA and CDR2 YSLEER. Trimming at V came to 3 bases and at J to 1 base, leaving 2 bases not matched to a gene. CDR3 length: 14 amino acids. General observations from the study: Once a year had passed after transplant, T-cell counts and diversity came mostly from newly produced T cells. Surviving recipient T cells and intrathymic progenitors accounted for some patients' high TCRbeta diversity at day 60. Reported findings indicate that, about two months after transplant, alpha-beta T cells came from several hundred expanded clones, which were derived from non-depleted graft cells.

The material sequenced was PBMCs, taken before TCRalphabeta/CD19-depleted stem cell transplant. This TCR derives from a girl aged 2-10 years with aplastic anemia, due to receive a stem cell transplant. The J gene is TRBJ2-5, the V gene TRBV4-3; 7 bases align to TRBD1. In nucleotides, the CDR3 is TGCGCCAGCAGCCAGCGACAGGGCCAAGAGACCCAGTACTTC. Protein: CASSQRQGQETQYF.